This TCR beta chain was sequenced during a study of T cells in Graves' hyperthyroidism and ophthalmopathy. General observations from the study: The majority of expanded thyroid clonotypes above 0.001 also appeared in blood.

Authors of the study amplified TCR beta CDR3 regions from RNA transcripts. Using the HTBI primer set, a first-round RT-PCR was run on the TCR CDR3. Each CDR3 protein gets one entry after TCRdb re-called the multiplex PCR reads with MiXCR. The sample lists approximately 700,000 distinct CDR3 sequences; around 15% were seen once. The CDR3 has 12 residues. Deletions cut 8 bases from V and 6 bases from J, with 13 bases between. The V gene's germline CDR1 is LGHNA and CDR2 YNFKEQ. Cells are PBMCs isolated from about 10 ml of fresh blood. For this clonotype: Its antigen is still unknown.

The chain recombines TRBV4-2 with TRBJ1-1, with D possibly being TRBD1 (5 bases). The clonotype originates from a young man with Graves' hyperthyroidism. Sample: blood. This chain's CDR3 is CASSTRGAEAFF. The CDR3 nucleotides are TGTGCCAGCTCCACTCGGGGCGCTGAAGCTTTCTTT.